This is a list of T cell receptor beta chains from one sample in a study of post-analysis software for immune sequencing data. One entry per CDR3 protein, called by TCRdb with MiXCR from the PCR reads. Here the sample spans about 820,000 distinct CDR3 sequences, around 53% being singletons. Sample: blood. The receptors stem from a girl under 18 with multiple sclerosis. The conserved cysteine and the conserved F or W are not part of the CDR3 here. D genes are given only for firm matches.

j_call: TRBJ2-1; v_call: TRBV11-2; d_call: NA; cdr3_aa: ASSQLAGRYNEQF
j_call: TRBJ2-7; v_call: TRBV6-5; d_call: NA; cdr3_aa: ASSYGSGITYEQY
j_call: TRBJ2-5; v_call: TRBV20-1; d_call: NA; cdr3_aa: SARDSGKTRRETQY
j_call: TRBJ2-3; v_call: TRBV10-3; d_call: NA; cdr3_aa: AISETGSEDTQY
j_call: TRBJ1-1; v_call: TRBV10-3; d_call: NA; cdr3_aa: AIKGEPNTEAF
j_call: TRBJ2-1; v_call: TRBV7-3; d_call: TRBD2; cdr3_aa: ASSLSRTSDYRRSYNEQF
j_call: NA; v_call: TRBV28; d_call: TRBD1; cdr3_aa: ASSQDRQPYEQY
j_call: TRBJ2-1; v_call: TRBV29-1; d_call: NA; cdr3_aa: SVLRISYNEQF
j_call: TRBJ2-5; v_call: TRBV20-1; d_call: NA; cdr3_aa: SARRRRGQETQY
j_call: NA; v_call: TRBV6-2/TRBV6-3; d_call: NA; cdr3_aa: ASRSPQRASYEQY
j_call: TRBJ2-1; v_call: TRBV5-1; d_call: TRBD2; cdr3_aa: ASSLGLAGIYNEQF
j_call: TRBJ1-1; v_call: TRBV5-1; d_call: NA; cdr3_aa: ASSPGIPNTEAF
j_call: TRBJ1-2; v_call: TRBV18; d_call: NA; cdr3_aa: ASSTTRGSHYGYT
j_call: TRBJ2-5; v_call: TRBV2; d_call: TRBD1; cdr3_aa: ASSVLTGPQETQY
j_call: TRBJ2-5; v_call: TRBV12-3/TRBV12-4; d_call: TRBD1; cdr3_aa: ASSSGLDRVQETQY
j_call: TRBJ2-7; v_call: TRBV29-1; d_call: NA; cdr3_aa: SVFDGSYEQY
j_call: TRBJ1-1; v_call: TRBV12-3/TRBV12-4; d_call: TRBD1; cdr3_aa: ASRRQGVREAEAF
j_call: TRBJ2-7; v_call: TRBV11-1; d_call: NA; cdr3_aa: ASSELWTASYEQY
j_call: NA; v_call: TRBV7-8; d_call: NA; cdr3_aa: ASSLGLGWSDEQY
j_call: TRBJ2-7; v_call: TRBV5-1; d_call: NA; cdr3_aa: ASSLDSPTFSYEQY
j_call: TRBJ2-7; v_call: TRBV7-9; d_call: TRBD1; cdr3_aa: ASSPDRGSYYEQY
j_call: TRBJ2-1; v_call: TRBV12-3/TRBV12-4; d_call: NA; cdr3_aa: ASTIRGWNEQF
j_call: TRBJ2-7; v_call: TRBV7-3; d_call: NA; cdr3_aa: ASSFLDGEQY
j_call: TRBJ2-5; v_call: TRBV28; d_call: NA; cdr3_aa: ASSSSHYEQY
j_call: NA; v_call: TRBV13; d_call: NA; cdr3_aa: ASRRWSVNEQY
j_call: TRBJ1-1; v_call: TRBV12-3/TRBV12-4; d_call: NA; cdr3_aa: ASIGRNTEAF
j_call: TRBJ2-1; v_call: TRBV4-1; d_call: TRBD2; cdr3_aa: ASSQEWRAGVLNEQF
j_call: TRBJ2-3; v_call: TRBV24-1; d_call: NA; cdr3_aa: ATSDPGTSTDTQY
j_call: TRBJ1-1; v_call: TRBV28; d_call: NA; cdr3_aa: ASSLRTSTEAF
j_call: TRBJ2-1; v_call: TRBV14; d_call: TRBD1; cdr3_aa: ASGPTGIEQF
j_call: TRBJ2-7; v_call: TRBV7-9; d_call: TRBD2; cdr3_aa: ACSPSGRDITYEQY
j_call: TRBJ2-7; v_call: TRBV29-1; d_call: TRBD2; cdr3_aa: SVGGLAGVGEQY
j_call: TRBJ2-7; v_call: TRBV6-5; d_call: TRBD1; cdr3_aa: ASRTLTGDYEQY
j_call: TRBJ2-5; v_call: TRBV29-1; d_call: NA; cdr3_aa: SVDRLETQY
j_call: TRBJ2-5; v_call: TRBV6-4; d_call: TRBD2; cdr3_aa: ASSEDGGRVYNEQY